The text below deals with one T cell receptor (beta chain). Its antigen has not been determined. The sample holds no much larger clone one base away, and base qualities are not on file. Spanning cysteine to phenylalanine, the CDR3 consists of 12 amino acids. Here the CDR3 DNA is all that survives: 36 bases in frame from base 1. Trimming costs V 8 bases and J 7 bases, and their ends lie 15 bases apart. CDR1 is given as SNHLY and CDR2 as FYNNEI, both from the germline V gene. These data are taken from a study of cytomegalovirus exposure and HLA in healthy donors (dated by TCRdb to 2015 to 2018). Regarding the complete study: According to an earlier analysis of 587 of the donors, about 170 million T cells yielded roughly 110 million unique TCR beta sequences and about 300 Gb of sequence data. An early release covering just under 650 HLA-typed donors comprised roughly 300 gigabases of sequencing data and roughly 85 million unique TCR sequences. Of the roughly 400 genotyped donors, less than 90% were placed in the genetic ancestry cluster associated with self-reported Caucasian donors. The aim of the study was to test whether cataloging public T cell receptors could identify signatures of past pathogen exposure. The study used immunosequencing to profile the T cell repertoires of 600 to 850 subjects and linked those repertoires to cytomegalovirus serostatus. Besides the first cohort of approximately 670 subjects, a separate validation cohort made up of 120 different subjects was used. To predict cytomegalovirus infection status, the study brought together high-throughput TCR immunosequencing, statistical association of individual TCRs with disease status, and machine learning. A later analysis re-examined previously published TCR beta repertoires from about 700 donors and added high-resolution HLA genotyping to investigate patterns of TCR occurrence. Rather than drawing on any new phenotypic data, the later analysis identified candidate immune exposures from TCR beta sequences and the way those sequences occurred across donors. An earlier analysis of 587 of the donors applied high-throughput TCR beta sequencing to assess whether each TCR beta V gene segment acted as functional or pseudogenic. Donor age, sex, ethnicity and CMV serostatus were collected together with the repertoire data. In a later genetic analysis, genome-wide SNP genotypes for about 55% of the roughly 670 donors were used, and that subset was treated as a discovery cohort. Every repertoire in the discovery cohort had been generated on one and the same sequencing platform. HLA typing included class I and class II loci at four-digit resolution. The number of typed donors differed by locus: roughly 629-640 for A, B, C, DRB1 and DQB1; approximately 530 for DQA1; 600 to 610 for DPA1; and 400 to 480 for DPB1. Roughly five DR-DQ haplotypes were handled as single units for association and clustering, since linkage in the cohort was strong. Among about 370 genotyped donors of the cohort, an average of roughly 230,000 unique TCR beta nucleotide sequences was sequenced per donor, of which about 19% were non-productive.

The cohort comprised 670 or so healthy bone marrow donors. At the time of sampling, all cohort members were nominally healthy, though unrecorded immune exposures were likely present. The donor tested CMV seronegative, placing the donor among the approximately 400 seronegative members of the cohort. Every donor gave a peripheral blood sample, and the peripheral blood mononuclear cells from that sample were used for TCR beta sequencing. The Qiagen DNeasy Blood Extraction Kit was used to extract genomic DNA from the blood cell samples. What the study reported, not specific to this receptor: Correlated functional status among segregating V segments might reflect linkage disequilibrium, but an unknown experimental factor could not be ruled out. A group of highly shared sequence variants was considered likely to be a technical artifact of the sequencing pipeline. In this cohort, only TCR beta chains were sequenced, and detectable features were limited by the absence of alpha or paired-chain data. A later genetic analysis reported fewer N-insertions in productive TCRs among donors in an Asian-associated ancestry cluster than the roughly 650-donor mean. In a later analysis, TCR association rates were found to vary across HLA loci, with the most associated TCRs seen for DRB1 alleles and the fewest for HLA-C alleles. The study gave a list of under 200 TCR beta chains associated with cytomegalovirus. In a later analysis, over 15,000 TCR beta sequences were associated with specific HLA alleles at a false discovery rate of 0.05. CMV serostatus was the only immune exposure information available for the cohort. A later analysis reported that several top co-occurrence clusters appeared linked to parvovirus B19, influenza, CMV and Epstein-Barr virus. Roughly uniform sequencing depth across donors was assumed in presence/absence analyses, although this assumption may not hold. Because some donors lacked HLA typing at each locus, the association tests relied only on the typed subset. Across donors, most TCR sequences were observed very rarely, whereas some public TCRs were present in many individuals. The classifier was reported to diagnose cytomegalovirus status with high specificity and sensitivity in both the original cohort and the validation cohort. In a later analysis, HLA-associated TCR beta chains were found to be more clonally expanded and to have lower generation probabilities than equally common non-associated chains. The earlier analysis of approximately 560 of the donors excluded 15 to 20 rarely observed V segments, including chromosome 9 orphons, because counts were too low. A few of the identified cytomegalovirus-associated TCR beta chains were confirmed in vitro to be specific for cytomegalovirus antigens. According to a later analysis, most CMV-associated TCR beta chains appeared to be HLA-restricted, and the HLA associations seemed to be driven largely by CMV exposure. The 87-base-pair reads could not distinguish some IMGT-functional V segments, including TRBV6-2 and TRBV6-3, so those segments were excluded. A further reported finding was that TCR beta sequences accurately predicted the HLA-A and HLA-B alleles for most subjects in the first cohort. In an earlier analysis of about 540 of the donors, most TCR beta V segments were observed in productive rearrangements about 87% or about 30% of the time, broadly matching IMGT annotations. The authors suggested that the approach could potentially be extended to other disease states and immunological phenotypes. V-gene and J-gene trimming of TCR beta chains was associated with a missense DCLRE1C variant in a later genetic analysis, and the association was replicated in an independent cohort. When HLA alleles, especially DR and DQ, strongly co-occurred, attributing TCR associations to individual alleles was difficult.

The method behind the library was the immunoSEQ multiplex PCR assay. A mixture of 60 forward primers for TCR Vbeta segments and 13 reverse primers for TCR Jbeta segments was used in the multiplex PCR. A multiplex PCR assay on genomic DNA amplified the CDR3 region of rearranged TCR beta genes. Amplified TCR beta libraries were sequenced as 87-base-pair reads on the Illumina HiSeq System. On the study's bioinformatics: A later analysis tallied tens of millions of unique TCR beta chains across the 660 or so repertoires, and about 12 million of those chains were shared by two or more donors. A nearest-neighbor algorithm error-corrected the raw reads and collapsed the reads into unique sequences, merging closely related sequences to remove PCR and sequencing errors. CDR3 sequences were aligned to IMGT reference sequences to assign V, D and J gene segments. Each retained sequence needed at least a six-nucleotide match to both a V gene segment and a J gene segment. Rearrangements were classified as productive when the CDR3 lacked stop codons and remained in frame with V and J, and all other rearrangements were classified as non-productive. CDR3 was defined according to IMGT convention as the region running from the second conserved V-encoded cysteine to the conserved J-encoded phenylalanine. The earlier analysis of fewer than 750 of the donors excluded sequences that lacked an unambiguous match to a single V gene segment. In an earlier analysis of around 600 of the donors, V segments were called functional above 56.7% productive rearrangements and were called segregating when the between-donor standard deviation exceeded 5%. A statistical classification framework was built for diagnosing cytomegalovirus status from the catalog of TCR beta chain sequences. A later analysis assigned V and J genes by comparing TCR nucleotide sequences with IMGT/GENE-DB human TR gene sequences. In a later analysis, CDR3 sequences and most-parsimonious VDJ recombination scenarios were assigned using the TCRdist pipeline. In a later analysis, each TCR beta chain was defined by its CDR3 amino acid sequence together with its V-gene family, and reads without a unique V-gene family were excluded. To address suspected cross-contamination and a sequencing artifact, a later analysis removed under 600 highly shared, low-generation-probability nucleotide sequences. In a later analysis, a clonal expansion index was calculated for each public chain from normalized within-repertoire ranks of inferred template counts. Generation probabilities in a later analysis came from a VDJ recombination model fitted to out-of-frame rearrangements, and those results were checked against IGoR. A later analysis scored TCR-TCR, TCR-HLA and TCR-CMV co-occurrence with hypergeometric tests, applying a repertoire-size bias correction to TCR pairs. False discovery rates were estimated in a later analysis by permuting HLA or CMV assignments 20 times. In a later analysis, co-occurring TCRs were grouped using DBSCAN, and TCRdist sequence similarity was added for clustering within HLA-allele-positive subsets. Co-occurrence clustering excluded repertoires with fewer than 30,000 or more than 120,000 public chains, plus five with anomalous nucleotide sharing. Held by TCRdb, this immuneACCESS table contains in-frame sequences only and omits some clones. Under half of the omission traces to an unresolved V gene where checked; the cause of the rest is unknown. V, J and clone size were drawn from that table, and D and trimming were deduced from the DNA. The sample table lists under 200,000 clones, 87% of them with a count of one. Jointly, the top ten make up approximately 0.98% of the sample.

The origin of this receptor is a boy younger than 10 in good health and CMV-seronegative. The chain joins TRBV2 to TRBJ2-7; a weak D assignment points to TRBD2 (5 bases agree). Input material: PBMCs. In nucleotide form, the sequence is TGTGCCAGCGGAGATGACTACGAGGAGCAGTACTTC. This encodes CASGDDYEEQYF.